The rows below give T cell receptor beta chains drawn from one sample of a study of cytomegalovirus exposure and HLA in healthy donors. Method: immunoSEQ multiplex PCR; TCRdb's copy keeps in-frame clones and lacks some. The sample has some 140,000 clones; roughly 83% are singletons. Sequencing input: PBMCs. The receptors stem from a female donor in good health and CMV-seronegative. CDR3s include the opening cysteine and the closing phenylalanine or tryptophan. A D gene is named only where the DNA matches it firmly. Rows give clone size only sometimes, using once, few, many, or a class for an expanded clone.

CDR3aa: CASSVTSGTQETQYF; CDR3nt: TGTGCCAGCAGCGTCACTAGCGGGACCCAAGAGACCCAGTACTTC; abundance: .; v_gene: TRBV9; j_gene: TRBJ2-5; d_gene: TRBD2
CDR3aa: CASSTRGPGEAFF; CDR3nt: TGTGCCAGCAGTACAAGGGGGCCTGGTGAAGCTTTCTTT; abundance: .; v_gene: TRBV27; j_gene: TRBJ1-1; d_gene: TRBD1
CDR3aa: CASSPGQGEAFF; CDR3nt: TGTGCCAGCAGTCCGGGACAGGGGGAAGCTTTCTTT; abundance: .; v_gene: TRBV28; j_gene: TRBJ1-1; d_gene: TRBD1
CDR3aa: CASSLGGGTDTQYF; CDR3nt: TGCGCCAGCAGCTTAGGGGGCGGGACAGATACGCAGTATTTT; abundance: .; v_gene: TRBV5-1; j_gene: TRBJ2-3; d_gene: TRBD1
CDR3aa: CASSYGDRSSYEQYF; CDR3nt: TGTGCCAGCAGCTACGGGGACAGGAGCTCCTACGAGCAGTACTTC; abundance: .; v_gene: TRBV13; j_gene: TRBJ2-7; d_gene: TRBD1
CDR3aa: CASSLNTEAFF; CDR3nt: TGCGCCAGCAGCTTGAACACTGAAGCTTTCTTT; abundance: few; v_gene: TRBV10-2; j_gene: TRBJ1-1; d_gene: .
CDR3aa: CAINGVPNTGELFF; CDR3nt: TGTGCCATCAACGGGGTACCGAACACCGGGGAGCTGTTTTTT; abundance: .; v_gene: TRBV10-3; j_gene: TRBJ2-2; d_gene: .
CDR3aa: CSVRTYSSYEQYF; CDR3nt: TGCAGCGTCCGGACATATAGCTCCTACGAGCAGTACTTC; abundance: .; v_gene: TRBV29-1; j_gene: TRBJ2-7; d_gene: .
CDR3aa: CASSLVGAQETQYF; CDR3nt: TGTGCCAGCAGCTTGGTAGGGGCCCAAGAGACCCAGTACTTC; abundance: .; v_gene: TRBV6-5; j_gene: TRBJ2-5; d_gene: .
CDR3aa: CASSPDTSYEQYF; CDR3nt: TGTGCCAGCAGCCCTGACACTTCCTACGAGCAGTACTTC; abundance: .; v_gene: TRBV7-9; j_gene: TRBJ2-7; d_gene: .
CDR3aa: CASSESLAVAETQYF; CDR3nt: TGTGCCAGCAGTGAAAGCCTAGCTGTTGCAGAGACCCAGTACTTC; abundance: .; v_gene: TRBV2; j_gene: TRBJ2-5; d_gene: .
CDR3aa: CASSIGGRALRETQYF; CDR3nt: TGTGCCAGTAGTATAGGCGGGAGGGCTTTGAGAGAGACCCAGTACTTC; abundance: .; v_gene: TRBV19; j_gene: TRBJ2-5; d_gene: TRBD2
CDR3aa: CASTPGAGGNYGYTF; CDR3nt: TGTGCCAGTACCCCCGGGGCAGGGGGGAACTATGGCTACACCTTC; abundance: .; v_gene: TRBV19; j_gene: TRBJ1-2; d_gene: TRBD1
CDR3aa: CASSPRTVQETQYF; CDR3nt: TGCGCCAGCAGTCCCCGGACAGTCCAAGAGACCCAGTACTTC; abundance: .; v_gene: TRBV10-2; j_gene: TRBJ2-5; d_gene: .
CDR3aa: CASTPGRTEQFF; CDR3nt: TGTGCCAGCACCCCCGGGAGGACTGAGCAGTTCTTC; abundance: .; v_gene: TRBV6-6; j_gene: TRBJ2-1; d_gene: TRBD2
CDR3aa: CAISELGADTQYF; CDR3nt: TGTGCCATCAGTGAGTTAGGGGCAGATACGCAGTATTTT; abundance: .; v_gene: TRBV10-3; j_gene: TRBJ2-3; d_gene: .
CDR3aa: CASSVRGYAGNTIYF; CDR3nt: TGTGCCAGCAGCGTCAGGGGGTACGCGGGAAACACCATATATTTT; abundance: .; v_gene: TRBV11-2; j_gene: TRBJ1-3; d_gene: TRBD1
CDR3aa: CASSQERAGTYEQYF; CDR3nt: TGCGCCAGCAGCCAAGAAAGGGCAGGGACCTACGAGCAGTACTTC; abundance: .; v_gene: TRBV4-1; j_gene: TRBJ2-7; d_gene: .
CDR3aa: CASSIRGDTEAFF; CDR3nt: TGCGCCAGCAGCATCAGGGGTGACACTGAAGCTTTCTTT; abundance: few; v_gene: TRBV4-1; j_gene: TRBJ1-1; d_gene: .
CDR3aa: CASSGTGRQETQYF; CDR3nt: TGCGCCAGCAGTGGGACAGGGAGGCAAGAGACCCAGTACTTC; abundance: .; v_gene: TRBV10-2; j_gene: TRBJ2-5; d_gene: TRBD1
CDR3aa: CASGASGARPEAFF; CDR3nt: TGTGCCAGCGGGGCATCAGGGGCTCGACCTGAAGCTTTCTTT; abundance: .; v_gene: TRBV25-1; j_gene: TRBJ1-1; d_gene: .
CDR3aa: CASSLVGTSGYNEQFF; CDR3nt: TGCGCCAGCAGCTTGGTGGGGACTAGCGGTTACAATGAGCAGTTCTTC; abundance: .; v_gene: TRBV5-1; j_gene: TRBJ2-1; d_gene: TRBD2
CDR3aa: CASRHRGSSYNEQFF; CDR3nt: TGTGCCAGTAGGCATCGGGGAAGCTCCTACAATGAGCAGTTCTTC; abundance: .; v_gene: TRBV19; j_gene: TRBJ2-1; d_gene: .
CDR3aa: CSTSRDRGGVGTEAFF; CDR3nt: TGCAGCACGAGCCGGGACAGGGGAGGAGTGGGCACTGAAGCTTTCTTT; abundance: .; v_gene: TRBV29-1; j_gene: TRBJ1-1; d_gene: TRBD1
CDR3aa: CASQDLSYEQYF; CDR3nt: TGTGCCAGCCAGGACTTGTCCTACGAGCAGTACTTC; abundance: .; v_gene: TRBV7-8; j_gene: TRBJ2-7; d_gene: .
CDR3aa: CASSLRLREQFF; CDR3nt: TGTGCCAGCAGCTTAAGACTACGGGAGCAGTTCTTC; abundance: .; v_gene: TRBV11-2; j_gene: TRBJ2-1; d_gene: .
CDR3aa: CASSGEGGETQYF; CDR3nt: TGTGCCAGCAGCGGAGAGGGAGGGGAGACCCAGTACTTC; abundance: once; v_gene: TRBV2; j_gene: TRBJ2-5; d_gene: TRBD2
CDR3aa: CACSSEGIADTQYF; CDR3nt: TGTGCCTGCTCTAGCGAGGGGATCGCAGATACGCAGTATTTT; abundance: few; v_gene: TRBV30; j_gene: TRBJ2-3; d_gene: .
CDR3aa: CASSSSIQVPSSYEQYF; CDR3nt: TGTGCCAGCAGCTCATCTATACAGGTACCCAGCTCCTACGAGCAGTACTTC; abundance: .; v_gene: TRBV7-9; j_gene: TRBJ2-7; d_gene: .
CDR3aa: CASSLLPSNQPQHF; CDR3nt: TGCGCCAGCAGCTTGCTACCTAGCAATCAGCCCCAGCATTTT; abundance: .; v_gene: TRBV5-1; j_gene: TRBJ1-5; d_gene: .
CDR3aa: CASSPGTAGPYEQYF; CDR3nt: TGCGCCAGCAGCCCGGGGACAGCAGGACCCTACGAGCAGTACTTC; abundance: few; v_gene: TRBV5-1; j_gene: TRBJ2-7; d_gene: TRBD1
CDR3aa: CASSPLWAGEAFF; CDR3nt: TGTGCCAGCAGCCCGCTTTGGGCAGGGGAAGCTTTCTTT; abundance: .; v_gene: TRBV7-8; j_gene: TRBJ1-1; d_gene: .
CDR3aa: CATSRDRSYGYTF; CDR3nt: TGTGCCACCAGCAGGGACAGGTCGTATGGCTACACCTTC; abundance: once; v_gene: TRBV15; j_gene: TRBJ1-2; d_gene: TRBD1
CDR3aa: CAWSVPRTGETDTQYF; CDR3nt: TGTGCCTGGAGTGTACCCCGGACAGGGGAGACAGATACGCAGTATTTT; abundance: .; v_gene: TRBV30; j_gene: TRBJ2-3; d_gene: TRBD1
CDR3aa: CASSQGFSTYEQYF; CDR3nt: TGCGCCAGCAGCCAAGGTTTCTCTACCTACGAGCAGTACTTC; abundance: .; v_gene: TRBV4-1; j_gene: TRBJ2-7; d_gene: .
CDR3aa: CASSIRDRVADTQYF; CDR3nt: TGTGCCAGTAGTATCAGGGACAGGGTAGCAGATACGCAGTATTTT; abundance: once; v_gene: TRBV19; j_gene: TRBJ2-3; d_gene: TRBD1
CDR3aa: CASSLSLVAGELFF; CDR3nt: TGTGCTAGCAGCTTAAGCTTAGTCGCCGGGGAGCTGTTTTTT; abundance: few; v_gene: TRBV7-7; j_gene: TRBJ2-2; d_gene: .